These 29 T cell receptor beta chains share one sample of origin, sequenced in a study of cytomegalovirus exposure and HLA in healthy donors. In the PCR, 60 Vbeta and 13 Jbeta primers were used. TCRdb's copy holds only in-frame clones and misses some; the assay was immunoSEQ multiplex PCR. The sample has about 130,000 clones, 60% to 85% seen once. The sequenced material came from PBMCs. Receptor source: a young woman in good health and CMV-seronegative.

V is TRBV29-1 and J is TRBJ2-2, with TRBD2 identical over 7 bases. Germline V lookup: CDR1 SQVTM, CDR2 ANQGSEA. This CDR3 has 14 residues. V lost 7 bases to trimming and J lost 5 bases; unmatched junction nucleotides: 10. The CDR3 loop is CSAGRGGWTGELFF. The CDR3 DNA follows: TGCAGCGCCGGTAGGGGAGGGTGGACCGGGGAGCTGTTTTTT.

The chain couples TRBV14 to TRBJ1-1, with D hard to call. The V end was cut by 1 base, the J end by 5 bases, with 8 bases between. This CDR3 is built from 13 residues. Germline CDR1 reads SGHDN; CDR2 reads FVKESK. CDR3 region: CASSQVRGTEAFF. CDR3 DNA sequence: TGTGCCAGCAGCCAAGTTAGAGGTACTGAAGCTTTCTTT. Combining the CDR3 with reference TRBV14 and TRBJ1-1 gives the whole variable domain EAGVTQFPSHSVIEKGQTVTLRCDPISGHDNLYWYRRVMGKEIKFLLHFVKESKQDESGMPNNRFLAERTGGTYSTLKVQPAELEDSGVYFCASSQVRGTEAFFGQGTRLTVV.

The chain is built from TRBV30 and TRBJ1-1, with TRBD1 as a possible D gene (5 bases). CDR1 GTSNPN and CDR2 SVGIG come from the germline V gene (reference sequence). CDR3 length equals 12 residues. CDR3 DNA sequence: TGTGCGGTCGGAGGGGACAACACTGAAGCTTTCTTT. Translation gives CAVGGDNTEAFF.

The J gene is TRBJ1-1, the V gene TRBV5-1, with D unresolved. Trimming took off 1 base at V and 3 bases at J, with 7 bases between the two ends. Germline V gene lookup returns CDR1 SGHRS and CDR2 YFSETQ. This CDR3 is built from 13 residues. The CDR3 region is CASSLLGDTEAFF. As DNA, the CDR3 is TGCGCCAGCAGCTTGCTCGGTGACACTGAAGCTTTCTTT. The variable domain in full, with the rest retrieved from reference TRBV5-1 and TRBJ1-1, is KAGVTQTPRYLIKTRGQQVTLSCSPISGHRSVSWYQQTPGQGLQFLFEYFSETQRNKGNFPGRFSGRQFSNSRSEMNVSTLELGDSALYLCASSLLGDTEAFFGQGTRLTVV.

CDR3 nucleotide sequence: TGTGCCAGCAGCACTTTAGCGGGAGGATACTTCAATGAGCAGTTCTTC. This sequence encodes CASSTLAGGYFNEQFF. The chain joins TRBV5-6 to TRBJ2-1; 10 bases align to TRBD2. The CDR3 has 16 amino acids. V shed 4 bases, J shed 6 bases, and the junction held 10 bases outside the gene matches. CDR1 SGHDT and CDR2 YYEEEE come from the germline V gene.

This chain uses TRBV15 with TRBJ2-1; 9 positions match TRBD2. Trimming cost V 10 bases and J 6 bases; bases outside gene matches: 4. CDR3 length: 12 amino acids. Germline CDR1 reads LNHNV; CDR2 reads YYDKDF (reference sequence). The CDR3 DNA follows: TGTGCCAAACTAGCGGGTTTCAATGAGCAGTTCTTC. Protein product: CAKLAGFNEQFF. Using reference TRBV15 and TRBJ2-1 for the parts outside the CDR3, the full variable domain is DAMVIQNPRYQVTQFGKPVTLSCSQTLNHNVMYWYQQKSSQAPKLLFHYYDKDFNNEADTPDNFQSRRPNTSFCFLDIRSPGLGDTAMYLCAKLAGFNEQFFGPGTRLTVL.

The chain has TRBV7-2 and TRBJ1-1; 7 bases align to TRBD1. The CDR3 is 17 amino acids. Germline V gene sequence: CDR1 SGHTA, CDR2 FQGNSA. The junction had 11 bases not matched to a gene; V was cut back by 2 bases and J by 2 bases. The CDR3 region is CASSLSDSRQGNTEAFF. The CDR3, as DNA: TGTGCCAGCAGCTTAAGCGACAGTCGACAGGGAAACACTGAAGCTTTCTTT.

This chain links TRBV4-1 with TRBJ2-7, with D perhaps matching TRBD1 (5 bases). Germline assignment: CDR1 MGHRA and CDR2 YSYEKL. The V gene lost 0 bases and the J gene lost 3 bases, with 21 bases spanning the gap. This CDR3 region has 18 residues. The CDR3 reads CASSQDSNQAWGYYEQYF. The CDR3, as DNA: TGCGCCAGCAGCCAAGATTCGAACCAGGCCTGGGGCTACTACGAGCAGTACTTC.

This rearrangement joins TRBV12-5 to TRBJ1-5; D not certain. The germline CDR1 and CDR2 sequences are LGHNT and FRNRAP. Trimming removed 1 base at V and 5 bases at J, with 6 bases between. This CDR3 comprises 13 residues. As DNA, the CDR3 is TGTGCTAGTGGTTTGGGTCCGGATCAGCCCCAGCATTTT. Amino acids: CASGLGPDQPQHF.

The chain joins TRBV5-1 to TRBJ2-1; TRBD1 is a possible D gene (5 bases). CDR3 length equals 15 residues. With 5 bases removed from V and 3 bases from J, the gap between germline ends came to 15 bases. In germline, CDR1 is SGHRS, CDR2 YFSETQ. The CDR3 spells CASRTIEDIYNEQFF. CDR3 DNA sequence: TGCGCCAGCAGAACAATAGAGGACATCTACAATGAGCAGTTCTTC.

The chain combines TRBV4-1 with TRBJ2-7; TRBD1 is a possible D gene (5 bases). Germline V gives CDR1 MGHRA, CDR2 YSYEKL. The CDR3 has 18 residues. Trimming removed 1 base from V and 3 bases from J, with 22 bases in between. CDR3 bases: TGCGCCAGCAGCCAAGGACCCACAGGCGAAGGGTCGGTCTACGAGCAGTACTTC. Translated: CASSQGPTGEGSVYEQYF.

V gene TRBV18 combines with J gene TRBJ1-4; TRBD1 matches at 8 bases. CDR1 is KGHSH and CDR2 is LQKENI in the germline V gene. J was trimmed by 8 bases and V by 5 bases; bases with no gene match: 10. The length of the CDR3 is 15 residues. CDR3 protein: CASSAGQVDGEKLFF. The CDR3 DNA reads as TGTGCCAGCTCAGCGGGACAGGTTGACGGGGAAAAACTGTTTTTT.

The CDR3 here is CASSISGRASYEQYF. The DNA for the CDR3 is TGTGCCAGCAGTATTAGCGGGAGGGCCTCCTACGAGCAGTACTTC. The chain uses TRBV6-5 and TRBJ2-7; 11 bases are shared with TRBD2. CDR3 length equals 15 residues. CDR1 MNHEY and CDR2 SVGAGI come from the germline V gene. After removal of 5 bases from V and 0 bases from J, the junction contained 3 bases not matched to a gene.

The table lists this clone with a count of one. The gene calls are TRBV30 and TRBJ2-5; D is uncertain. The CDR3 extends over 14 amino acids. Germline V gene data show CDR1 as GTSNPN and CDR2 as SVGIG (reference sequence). Trimming cost V 1 base and J 5 bases, with 14 bases left between them. CDR3 sequence reads: CAWSASSVGETQYF. The CDR3 DNA reads as TGTGCCTGGAGTGCGTCCTCTGTCGGGGAGACCCAGTACTTC.

The rearrangement links TRBV5-4 to TRBJ2-5; D is perhaps TRBD2 (6 bases). The germline CDR1 and CDR2 sequences are SGHNT and YYREEE (reference sequence). Trimming took 0 bases from V and 5 from J, leaving 14 bases between them. CDR3 length equals 15 residues. The CDR3, as DNA: TGTGCCAGCAGCTTGGGAAGAGCGGGCCTGGAGACCCAGTACTTC. The encoded protein is CASSLGRAGLETQYF.

This chain connects TRBV9 to TRBJ2-2; D is possibly TRBD2 (6 bases). Trimming left V 0 bases short and J 6 bases short, with 9 bases between. Germline V lookup: CDR1 SGDLS, CDR2 YYNGEE. CDR3 length equals 14 residues. CDR3 residues: CASSVAGVAGELFF. The CDR3 coding sequence is TGTGCCAGCAGCGTAGCGGGGGTGGCCGGGGAGCTGTTTTTT. Full variable domain (missing parts from reference TRBV9 and TRBJ2-2): DSGVTQTPKHLITATGQRVTLRCSPRSGDLSVYWYQQSLDQGLQFLIQYYNGEERAKGNILERFSAQQFPDLHSELNLSSLELGDSALYFCASSVAGVAGELFFGEGSRLTVL.

The J gene is TRBJ2-1, the V gene TRBV29-1; 14 nucleotides line up with TRBD2. Germline V CDR1 and CDR2: SQVTM, ANQGSEA. V lost 7 bases and J lost 7; bases outside the gene matches: 6. The length of the CDR3 is 14 residues. CDR3 bases: TGCAGCGACCGACTAGCGGGAGGGTCTAATGAGCAGTTCTTC. Translating it yields CSDRLAGGSNEQFF.

The chain carries TRBV5-1 and TRBJ2-7, with TRBD1 as a possible D gene (6 bases). CDR1 SGHRS and CDR2 YFSETQ come from the germline V gene. The CDR3 has 13 residues. V dropped 0 bases and J dropped 2 bases, with 6 bases sitting between them. The CDR3: CASSLDRAYEQYF. The DNA of the CDR3 is TGCGCCAGCAGCTTGGACAGGGCCTACGAGCAGTACTTC.

This rearrangement joins TRBV7-4 to TRBJ2-3; 15 bases are a match to TRBD2. With 5 bases clipped from V and 3 bases from J, the junction kept 12 bases outside the gene matches. From germline, CDR1 is SGHVT and CDR2 SQSDAQ. The CDR3 consists of 19 residues. Written as DNA, the CDR3 is TGTGCCAGCAGCCATCCTAACCCGGGACTAGCGGGAGGTACAGATACGCAGTATTTT. Encoded protein: CASSHPNPGLAGGTDTQYF.

This sequence joins TRBV30 and TRBJ2-5; a weak D match, TRBD1 (5 bases). Germline loops: CDR1 GTSNPN, CDR2 SVGIG (reference sequence). Between the trimmed V and J ends, which lost 2 bases and 3 bases, there was a span of 16 bases. This CDR3 contains 15 residues. The CDR3 protein is CAWSMGAGMEETQYF. Here the CDR3 DNA reads TGTGCCTGGAGTATGGGTGCAGGGATGGAAGAGACCCAGTACTTC. The variable domain in full, with the rest retrieved from reference TRBV30 and TRBJ2-5, is SQTIHQWPATLVQPVGSPLSLECTVEGTSNPNLYWYRQAAGRGLQLLFYSVGIGQISSEVPQNLSASRPQDRQFILSSKKLLLSDSGFYLCAWSMGAGMEETQYFGPGTRLLVL.

J is TRBJ1-1 and V is TRBV2; 10 bases match TRBD1. The CDR3 loop spans 16 amino acids. V was clipped by 5 bases and J by 1 base; unmatched bases: 7. Per germline, CDR1 SNHLY and CDR2 FYNNEI. CDR3 sequence reads: CASSFMGQGSNTEAFF. The CDR3 DNA follows: TGTGCCAGCAGTTTTATGGGACAGGGGTCGAACACTGAAGCTTTCTTT.

The rearrangement uses TRBV9 and TRBJ1-2, with 8 bases fitting TRBD1. The CDR3 is 14 residues long. Trimming at V came to 3 bases and at J to 3 bases, leaving 4 bases not matched to a gene. Germline CDR1 reads SGDLS; CDR2 reads YYNGEE. The CDR3 DNA reads TGTGCCAGCAGCGAGGGGGGACAGGACTATGGCTACACCTTC. It translates to CASSEGGQDYGYTF.

The rearrangement uses TRBV25-1 and TRBJ2-2; D gene unclear. CDR3 length: 14 amino acids. V was pared by 1 base and J by 4 bases, with 7 bases between. Germline CDR1 MGHDK, CDR2 SYGVNS. CDR3 in amino acids: CASSEFPSTGELFF. CDR3 DNA sequence: TGTGCCAGCAGTGAATTCCCCTCCACCGGGGAGCTGTTTTTT.

V gene TRBV7-2 combines with J gene TRBJ1-3; D gene uncertain. The CDR3 covers 16 residues. CDR1 SGHTA and CDR2 FQGNSA come from the germline V gene. Trimming cost V 1 base and J 4 bases, with 14 bases left between them. The CDR3 loop reads CASSLGIPKTGNTIYF. CDR3 in DNA: TGTGCCAGCAGCTTAGGAATTCCTAAAACGGGAAACACCATATATTTT.

This clone was seen a few times. This rearrangement joins TRBV5-4 to TRBJ2-1; a possible D gene is TRBD2 (5 bases). CDR3 size: 14 residues. Germline CDR1 reads SGHNT; CDR2 reads YYREEE (reference sequence). V dropped 3 bases and J dropped 9 bases, with 16 bases sitting between them. This chain's CDR3 is CASSSDYFSSEQFF. In nucleotides, the CDR3 is TGTGCCAGCAGCTCCGACTACTTTTCGAGTGAGCAGTTCTTC.

This chain connects TRBV19 to TRBJ1-5; D might be TRBD1 (5 bases). V lost 0 bases and J lost 2, with 11 bases in between. The germline V gene has CDR1 LNHDA and CDR2 SQIVND (reference sequence). The CDR3 covers 16 residues. The CDR3 DNA follows: TGTGCCAGTAGTATAGATTCGGAGGGGCGCAATCAGCCCCAGCATTTT. This translates into CASSIDSEGRNQPQHF.

The chain combines TRBV10-3 with TRBJ1-2; no clear D. The CDR3 contains 14 residues. Germline CDR1 is ENHRY and CDR2 is SYGVKD. Trimming left V 0 bases short and J 4 bases short, with 9 bases between. The CDR3 here is CAISESRASYGYTF. As DNA, the CDR3 is TGTGCCATCAGTGAGTCGAGGGCCTCCTATGGCTACACCTTC.

Remarks on this clone: This may stem from a read error, because a much larger clone lies one nucleotide away. This chain connects TRBV2 to TRBJ2-1; TRBD2 matches at 13 bases. The germline V gene encodes CDR1 SNHLY and CDR2 FYNNEI. J gave up 6 bases and V 1 base, and 0 bases lay outside the gene matches. The CDR3 runs to 15 residues. The CDR3 DNA sequence: TGTGCCAGCAGTGAAGGGACTAGCGGGAGCAATGAGCAGTTCTTC. Translated, it gives CASSEGTSGSNEQFF.

This clone was recorded once. The chain links TRBV6-1 to TRBJ1-5; 9 bases are shared with TRBD1. Germline CDR1 is MNHNS and CDR2 is SASEGT. Trimming took 8 bases from V and 4 from J; bases not matched to a gene: 9. This CDR3 region has 15 residues. This CDR3 reads CASLGLGQGNQPQHF. CDR3 nucleotide sequence: TGTGCCAGCCTCGGTTTGGGACAGGGAAATCAGCCCCAGCATTTT.